The clone carrying this T cell receptor beta chain appeared once. Antigen unknown. This entry comes from a study of identifying expanded T cells in peripheral blood. Points from the study as a whole: Clone count variance between two-week samples rose with total template count.

This table comes from immunoSEQ multiplex PCR, and its TCRdb copy is limited to in-frame clones, with some not included. This sample has roughly 120,000 clones, with around 89% found just once. V shed 4 bases and J shed 8 bases, with 15 bases lying between them. The CDR3 covers 14 residues. This receptor was obtained from a person between 18 and 70 years old in good health. The specimen was blood. The rearrangement uses TRBV5-3 and TRBJ1-4; TRBD1 might be the D (5 bases). TRBV5-3 falls under the ORF class, with uncertain function. The CDR3 sequence: CARSQPGLGEKLFF. The CDR3 bases are TGTGCCAGAAGCCAACCGGGACTAGGAGAAAAACTGTTTTTT.